These 27 T cell receptor beta chains share one sample of origin, sequenced in a study of blood T cells in healthy people across ages. Then a second PCR, running roughly 7 to 12 cycles, was carried out with a sample-barcoded 5' primer and a J-beta primer mix. TCRdb reprocessed the 5' RACE reads with MiXCR, giving one entry per CDR3 protein. The sample lists roughly 1,800,000 distinct CDR3 sequences, approximately 50% occurring once. The specimen sequenced was blood. These receptors came from a woman aged 40 to 50 in good health.

The V call is TRBV20-1, the J call TRBJ2-7; D unclear. The V gene's germline CDR1 is DFQATT and CDR2 SNEGSKA (reference sequence). V lost 5 bases to trimming and J lost 3 bases, with 14 bases between them. The CDR3 totals 13 residues. CDR3 DNA sequence: TGCAGTGCTGGTAGAGTTTCGGACTACGAGCAGTACTTC. Translated, it gives CSAGRVSDYEQYF.

The chain is built from TRBV28 and TRBJ1-2; D gene unclear. The germline V and J ends were trimmed by 2 bases and 6 bases, with 22 bases remaining between them. This CDR3 has 17 residues. Germline CDR1 reads MDHEN; CDR2 reads SYDVKM. Here the CDR3 reads CASSLVTAPGHSDGYTF. DNA of the CDR3: TGTGCCAGCAGTTTAGTCACCGCCCCAGGCCACAGCGATGGCTACACCTTC.

This clonotype has more than one count but fewer than ten. The chain uses TRBV7-3 and TRBJ2-5, with D perhaps matching TRBD2 (6 bases). In germline, CDR1 is SGHTA, CDR2 FQGTGA. The CDR3 contains 15 residues. Trimming removed 4 bases at V and 2 bases at J, with 14 bases between. The CDR3 is CASSSYAGLQETQYF. The DNA for the CDR3 is TGTGCCAGCAGCTCCTATGCGGGATTGCAAGAGACCCAGTACTTC. The full variable domain, with the rest looked up from reference TRBV7-3 and TRBJ2-5, is GAGVSQTPSNKVTEKGKYVELRCDPISGHTALYWYRQSLGQGPEFLIYFQGTGAADDSGLPNDRFFAVRPEGSVSTLKIQRTERGDSAVYLCASSSYAGLQETQYFGPGTRLLVL.

This clonotype was seen a few times. This chain connects TRBV7-2 to TRBJ1-6, with TRBD1 identical over 8 bases. This CDR3 is 15 amino acids long. V lost 4 bases, J lost 8 bases, and 7 bases stayed unmatched. CDR1 and CDR2 from the germline V gene are SGHTA and FQGNSA. The CDR3 spells CASSSRTGFDSPLHF. Here the CDR3 DNA reads TGTGCCAGCAGCTCCAGGACAGGGTTCGATTCACCCCTCCACTTT.

There are a few counts of this clonotype. J is TRBJ2-1 and V is TRBV18; 7 positions agree with TRBD1. The V gene's germline CDR1 is KGHSH and CDR2 LQKENI. V was clipped by 3 bases and J by 7 bases; unmatched bases: 9. The CDR3 is 15 residues long. CDR3 region: CASSPQHRGSNEQFF. CDR3 nucleotide sequence: TGTGCCAGCTCACCCCAACACAGGGGAAGTAATGAGCAGTTCTTC.

V is TRBV29-1 and J is TRBJ1-1; D perhaps matches TRBD1 (6 bases). Germline V gene sequence: CDR1 SQVTM, CDR2 ANQGSEA. CDR3 length equals 12 residues. As DNA, the CDR3 is TGCAGTACACAGGGCCTTAACACTGAAGCTTTCTTT. Translation: CSTQGLNTEAFF.

The gene calls are TRBV20-1 and TRBJ2-3; no reliable D call. This CDR3 comprises 11 residues. The V end lost 5 bases, the J end lost 6 bases, and 9 bases lay between the germline ends. Germline lookup yields CDR1 DFQATT and CDR2 SNEGSKA (reference sequence). CDR3: CSALSADTQYF. CDR3 sequence (DNA): TGCAGTGCTCTCTCCGCCGATACGCAGTATTTT.

This clonotype has at least ten counts. The rearrangement joins TRBV29-1 to TRBJ2-5; D remains ambiguous. V was cut by 4 bases and J by 5 bases, with 11 bases left in between. The CDR3 contains 12 residues. Germline V gene lookup returns CDR1 SQVTM and CDR2 ANQGSEA. CDR3 region: CSVGLGAETQYF. In nucleotides, the CDR3 is TGCAGCGTTGGACTGGGTGCCGAGACCCAGTACTTC. The complete variable domain, with remaining parts taken from reference TRBV29-1 and TRBJ2-5, reads SAVISQKPSRDICQRGTSLTIQCQVDSQVTMMFWYRQQPGQSLTLIATANQGSEATYESGFVIDKFPISRPNLTFSTLTVSNMSPEDSSIYLCSVGLGAETQYFGPGTRLLVL.

This chain links TRBV28 with TRBJ1-5; D uncertain. CDR1 is MDHEN, CDR2 SYDVKM, per germline. CDR3 size: 12 residues. Trimming pared 2 bases from V and 8 bases from J, leaving 7 bases between. The CDR3 bases are TGTGCCAGCAGTTTAGGTTTAAAGCCCCAGCATTTT. Its protein is CASSLGLKPQHF.

Details on this clonotype: A read error is possible here, since a much larger clone lies one base away. V and J are TRBV4-2 and TRBJ1-2, with unresolved D. This CDR3 has 14 amino acids. In germline, CDR1 is LGHNA, CDR2 YNFKEQ. The CDR3 spells CAISQTVSGDGYTF. The CDR3 nucleotides read TGTGCCATCAGCCAGACCGTATCCGGGGATGGCTACACCTTC.

There are a few counts of this clonotype. This rearrangement joins TRBV5-1 to TRBJ1-6; 11 bases are shared with TRBD1. The CDR3 is 19 residues long. In germline, CDR1 is SGHRS, CDR2 YFSETQ. Trimming at V came to 0 bases and at J to 0 bases, leaving 5 bases not matched to a gene. CDR3 sequence (DNA): TGCGCCAGCAGCTTGGGTGGACAGGGGGCAGGCTCCTATAATTCACCCCTCCACTTT. Protein product: CASSLGGQGAGSYNSPLHF.

This chain links TRBV6-5 with TRBJ2-5; D is possibly TRBD2 (5 bases). Germline V gives CDR1 MNHEY, CDR2 SVGAGI. This CDR3 comprises 14 residues. V lost 0 bases to trimming and J lost 7 bases, with 12 bases between them. The CDR3 here is CASSYSRDPGTQYF. The CDR3 DNA reads TGTGCCAGCAGTTACTCCCGGGATCCGGGGACCCAGTACTTC.

The rearrangement links TRBV7-9 to TRBJ2-3; TRBD2 matches at 15 bases. The germline V gene has CDR1 SEHNR and CDR2 FQNEAQ (reference sequence). J gave up 4 bases and V 8 bases, and 4 bases lay outside the gene matches. The CDR3 is 15 amino acids. CDR3 DNA sequence: TGTGCCAGCCACAGGACTAGCGGGGGGGCAGATACGCAGTATTTT. This sequence encodes CASHRTSGGADTQYF.

This clonotype was picked up a small number of times. V gene TRBV27 combines with J gene TRBJ2-3; the D is unclear. Trimming cost V 5 bases and J 2 bases, with 11 bases left between them. Germline V gives CDR1 MNHEY, CDR2 SMNVEV (reference sequence). The length of the CDR3 is 14 residues. CDR3 residues: CASSLPLYTDTQYF. DNA of the CDR3: TGTGCCAGCAGTCTCCCCCTTTACACAGATACGCAGTATTTT.

J is TRBJ2-5 and V is TRBV6-1, with TRBD1 matching over 9 bases. The trim removed 4 bases at V and 6 bases at J, leaving 3 bases unmatched. Germline V gene data show CDR1 as MNHNS and CDR2 as SASEGT. The CDR3 has 13 amino acids. The CDR3 DNA reads as TGTGCCAGCAGTGTGGACAGGGGCAAGACCCAGTACTTC. Translation: CASSVDRGKTQYF.

V is TRBV20-1 and J is TRBJ2-6; a weak D match, TRBD2 (5 bases). V lost 3 bases and J lost 0, with 12 bases in between. The CDR3 consists of 16 residues. CDR1 and CDR2 (germline): DFQATT, SNEGSKA (reference sequence). CDR3 in amino acids: CSARRPGVSGANVLTF. CDR3 nucleotides: TGCAGTGCTAGGCGCCCCGGGGTCTCTGGGGCCAACGTCCTGACTTTC.

Here the CDR3 DNA reads TGTGCCAGCAGTGAAGCGCGGACAGGAGAACCCCAAGAGACCCAGTACTTC. It is translated as CASSEARTGEPQETQYF. The chain employs TRBV2 and TRBJ2-5; the match to TRBD1 covers 7 bases. Germline lookup yields CDR1 SNHLY and CDR2 FYNNEI. Trimming cost V 0 bases and J 1 base; bases outside gene matches: 8. The CDR3 sequence is 17 residues long.

As concerns this clonotype: The junction does not match germline at one end; this may be a read error. The chain couples TRBV25-1 to TRBJ1-2; 7 bases match TRBD1. The CDR3 loop spans 15 amino acids. Per the germline V gene, CDR1 is MGHDK and CDR2 is SYGVNS. Here the CDR3 reads CASSASGGHSYGYTF. The CDR3 bases are TGTGCCAGCAGTGCCTCAGGGGGTCATAGCTATGGCTACACATTC.

This clonotype was observed a handful of times. This chain links TRBV20-1 with TRBJ2-7; possible D gene TRBD2, 5 bases. V was shortened by 3 bases and J by 3 bases, with 18 bases between the two germline ends. The CDR3 contains 15 residues. From germline, CDR1 is DFQATT and CDR2 SNEGSKA (reference sequence). This CDR3 reads CSARSAGSTHYEQYF. CDR3 sequence (DNA): TGCAGTGCTAGGTCGGCGGGCTCTACCCACTACGAGCAGTACTTC.

The J gene is TRBJ1-1, the V gene TRBV28, with no clear D. The germline CDR1 and CDR2 sequences are MDHEN and SYDVKM. The CDR3 spans 10 residues. V dropped 6 bases and J dropped 5 bases, with 4 bases sitting between them. The CDR3 region is CASSQTEAFF. DNA for the CDR3: TGTGCCAGCAGCCAGACTGAAGCTTTCTTT. Complete variable domain (other parts from reference TRBV28 and TRBJ1-1): DVKVTQSSRYLVKRTGEKVFLECVQDMDHENMFWYRQDPGLGLRLIYFSYDVKMKEKGDIPEGYSVSREKKERFSLILESASTNQTSMYLCASSQTEAFFGQGTRLTVV.

This clonotype was counted between two and nine times. The chain carries TRBV4-1 and TRBJ2-1; 8 positions match TRBD2. The CDR3 runs to 18 residues. Germline V gene lookup returns CDR1 MGHRA and CDR2 YSYEKL. V lost 0 bases and J lost 4; bases outside the gene matches: 11. For the CDR3, the DNA is TGCGCCAGCAGCCAAGACGGCGGTAGCGGGGCAACTTACAATGAGCAGTTCTTC. Translated, it gives CASSQDGGSGATYNEQFF.

The rearrangement uses TRBV20-1 and TRBJ1-6; no definite D call. From germline, CDR1 is DFQATT and CDR2 SNEGSKA (reference sequence). The CDR3 totals 16 residues. CDR3 protein: CSPQRPGRRINSPLHF. Here the CDR3 DNA reads TGCAGCCCCCAGCGGCCCGGCCGTCGCATCAATTCACCCCTCCACTTT.

This clonotype was seen a handful of times. The chain has TRBV6-5 and TRBJ2-3, with D perhaps matching TRBD2 (6 bases). CDR1 and CDR2 from the germline V gene are MNHEY and SVGAGI. The CDR3 has 13 residues. Trimming stripped 10 bases from V and 4 bases from J, with 15 bases between. The CDR3 DNA reads TGTGCCATAAGTCGGGGGTTTCCAGATACGCAGTATTTT. Its translation: CAISRGFPDTQYF.

The chain links TRBV7-2 to TRBJ2-1; 9 nucleotides line up with TRBD1. J lost 5 bases, V lost 5 bases, and 7 bases had no gene match. Germline CDR1 reads SGHTA; CDR2 reads FQGNSA. The CDR3 is 15 amino acids. The CDR3, as DNA: TGTGCCAGCAGCCCGAGGGACAGGGTAGACAATGAGCAGTTCTTC. Amino acid sequence: CASSPRDRVDNEQFF.

As to this clonotype: A junction end diverges from the germline sequence, so it may reflect a read error. V and J are TRBV12-3 or TRBV12-4 and TRBJ2-5; a weak D match, TRBD2 (7 bases). This CDR3 is 17 amino acids long. CDR3: CASNLALGGAGEETQYF. DNA for the CDR3: TGTGCCAGCAATTTAGCGTTGGGGGGGGCCGGGGAAGAGACCCAGTACTTC.

The table lists this clonotype with a few counts. The rearrangement links TRBV6-5 to TRBJ2-1, with TRBD2 matching over 11 bases. Germline loops: CDR1 MNHEY, CDR2 SVGAGI. V was clipped by 6 bases and J by 5 bases; unmatched bases: 6. The CDR3 covers 15 residues. CDR3 bases: TGTGCCAGCAGGCTTAGCGGGGGGGCTCACAATGAGCAGTTCTTC. Encoded protein: CASRLSGGAHNEQFF.

J is TRBJ2-6 and V is TRBV27; D unclear. Deletions cut 8 bases from V and 0 bases from J, with 11 bases between. The length of the CDR3 is 15 residues. CDR1 and CDR2 (germline): MNHEY, SMNVEV (reference sequence). CDR3 bases: TGTGCCAGCGGCCGATGGGCCTCTGGGGCCAACGTCCTGACTTTC. This translates into CASGRWASGANVLTF. The entire variable domain, with the rest obtained from reference TRBV27 and TRBJ2-6, is as follows: EAQVTQNPRYLITVTGKKLTVTCSQNMNHEYMSWYRQDPGLGLRQIYYSMNVEVTDKGDVPEGYKVSRKEKRNFPLILESPSPNQTSLYFCASGRWASGANVLTFGAGSRLTVL.